This entry lists 29 T cell receptor beta chains sequenced from one sample in a study of shared clonotypes between healthy human individuals (dated by TCRdb to 2020 to 2021). CD8 naive samples were obtained by positive selection for CCR7 among CD45RO-negative cells, yielding a CD45RA+CCR7+ population from which TemRA cells were excluded. The library relied on the immunoSEQ multiplex PCR assay. Entries here come from immuneACCESS through TCRdb and include only in-frame sequences with V and J called. Some clones fail to appear in such tables; in the studies checked, an unresolved V gene covers under half of the shortfall, and the cause of the remainder is unknown. The table for this sample lists roughly 1,800,000 clones; roughly 95% of them were counted only once. The ten most abundant clones make up roughly 1.2% of the sample. The specimen was naive CD8+ T cells sorted from blood. This specimen's cell subset or site label, interpreted: CD45RA+CCR7+. All receptors derive from a man younger than 30 in good health.

This rearrangement joins TRBV2 to TRBJ2-7; tentatively, D is TRBD2 (7 bases). This CDR3 is 16 amino acids long. Germline CDR1 reads SNHLY; CDR2 reads FYNNEI. Trimming took 6 bases from V and 3 from J, leaving 21 bases between them. For the CDR3, the DNA is TGTGCCAGCAGCACGGGGAGGGACACCCCAGGCTACGAGCAGTACTTC. Translated: CASSTGRDTPGYEQYF.

This clone was recorded only once. The chain links TRBV5-1 to TRBJ1-1; D ambiguous. The CDR3 contains 16 residues. Trimming pared 0 bases from V and 2 bases from J, leaving 14 bases between. CDR1 SGHRS and CDR2 YFSETQ come from the germline V gene. CDR3 in DNA: TGCGCCAGCAGCTTGGCCGAGGGAGGAACTAACACTGAAGCTTTCTTT. Protein product: CASSLAEGGTNTEAFF.

The rearrangement uses TRBV9 and TRBJ1-3; unclear D gene. The V gene lost 0 bases and the J gene lost 0 bases, with 7 bases spanning the gap. The CDR3 spans 15 residues. Germline CDR1 and CDR2: SGDLS and YYNGEE. The CDR3 loop reads CASSVEAASGNTIYF. CDR3 in DNA: TGTGCCAGCAGCGTAGAGGCAGCCTCTGGAAACACCATATATTTT.

Only one count was recorded for this clone. This sequence joins TRBV11-3 and TRBJ2-1, with D perhaps matching TRBD2 (7 bases). The CDR3 length is 18 residues. Germline V gene data show CDR1 as SGHNT and CDR2 as YENEEA. V lost 1 base, J lost 3 bases, and 19 bases lay in between. CDR3: CASSLAPAGAEGYNEQFF. CDR3 DNA: TGTGCCAGCAGCTTAGCGCCGGCGGGGGCTGAGGGCTACAATGAGCAGTTCTTC.

The rearrangement links TRBV7-8 to TRBJ2-3, with 11 bases that match TRBD2. The CDR3 extends over 15 amino acids. J gave up 4 bases and V 4 bases, and 4 bases lay outside the gene matches. Germline V gene lookup returns CDR1 SGHVS and CDR2 FQNEAQ. The CDR3 DNA reads as TGTGCCAGCAGCTCCCCTAGCGGGGGGCCAGATACGCAGTATTTT. As protein: CASSSPSGGPDTQYF.

V usage is TRBV7-9 and J usage is TRBJ2-3; the match to TRBD2 covers 9 bases. Germline V gene lookup returns CDR1 SEHNR and CDR2 FQNEAQ (reference sequence). Trimming at V came to 3 bases and at J to 0 bases, leaving 4 bases not matched to a gene. The CDR3 has 16 amino acids. Here the CDR3 reads CASSFRLAESTDTQYF. CDR3 DNA: TGTGCCAGCAGCTTTAGACTAGCGGAGAGCACAGATACGCAGTATTTT.

DNA of the CDR3: TGTGCCAGCAGTGAAGAGGTAGGGGAAAGCAATCAGCCCCAGCATTTT. It specifies CASSEEVGESNQPQHF. The chain couples TRBV2 to TRBJ1-5; tentative D call: TRBD1 (5 bases). Trimming shortened V by 1 base and J by 1 base, and 11 bases separated the two germline ends. CDR3 size: 16 residues. Germline values: CDR1 SNHLY, CDR2 FYNNEI.

The chain carries TRBV30 and TRBJ1-6; D unresolved. Trimming cost V 3 bases and J 0 bases, with 9 bases left between them. The V gene's germline CDR1 is GTSNPN and CDR2 SVGIG (reference sequence). The CDR3 has 15 residues. CDR3 loop: CAWRVPSSYNSPLHF. In nucleotides, the CDR3 is TGTGCCTGGAGAGTTCCGAGCTCCTATAATTCACCCCTCCACTTT.

The chain couples TRBV6-6 to TRBJ2-1; possibly TRBD1 for D (5 bases). Germline V gene lookup returns CDR1 MNHNY and CDR2 SVGAGI (reference sequence). CDR3 length: 16 amino acids. Trimming cost V 2 bases and J 1 base, with 12 bases left between them. The CDR3: CASSYPLAGSYNEQFF. The CDR3 DNA follows: TGTGCCAGCAGTTACCCCTTGGCAGGGTCCTACAATGAGCAGTTCTTC.

The V gene is TRBV7-8, the J gene TRBJ2-3; D gene uncertain. The CDR3 contains 12 residues. Germline loops: CDR1 SGHVS, CDR2 FQNEAQ. Deletions cut 1 base from V and 5 bases from J, with 4 bases between. The CDR3: CASSLEEDTQYF. The DNA of the CDR3 is TGTGCCAGCAGCTTAGAGGAAGATACGCAGTATTTT.

The chain links TRBV5-1 to TRBJ2-7; D is possibly TRBD1 or TRBD2 (6 bases each). V was clipped by 7 bases and J by 2 bases, with 16 bases between them. The CDR3 sequence is 14 residues long. The V gene's germline CDR1 is SGHRS and CDR2 YFSETQ. The CDR3 sequence: CASSEGGPTYEQYF. The DNA for the CDR3 is TGCGCCAGCTCAGAGGGGGGCCCTACCTACGAGCAGTACTTC.

The sample holds a few counts of this clone. Within the sample, other DNA sequences also encode this same CDR3. The chain couples TRBV4-1 to TRBJ1-1; D uncertain. CDR3 length equals 13 residues. The V end lost 2 bases, the J end lost 1 base, and 5 bases lay between the germline ends. Germline V lookup: CDR1 MGHRA, CDR2 YSYEKL. The CDR3 coding sequence is TGCGCCAGCAGCCAACGCCAGAACACTGAAGCTTTCTTT. This sequence encodes CASSQRQNTEAFF.

This chain joins TRBV30 and TRBJ2-7, with TRBD1 matching over 9 bases. CDR1 is GTSNPN and CDR2 is SVGIG in the germline V gene (reference sequence). This CDR3 comprises 15 residues. With 0 bases clipped from V and 4 bases from J, the junction kept 7 bases outside the gene matches. The CDR3 here is CAWSVQGATLYEQYF. For the CDR3, the DNA is TGTGCCTGGAGTGTACAGGGGGCGACGTTGTACGAGCAGTACTTC.

The chain joins TRBV2 to TRBJ2-5; 10 nucleotides match TRBD1. The CDR3 covers 13 residues. V was pared by 8 bases and J by 5 bases, with 5 bases of the junction left unmatched. Germline V lookup: CDR1 SNHLY, CDR2 FYNNEI. The CDR3 coding sequence is TGTGCCAGCCGACCGGGACAGGGGGAGACCCAGTACTTC. Amino acids: CASRPGQGETQYF.

The chain recombines TRBV29-1 with TRBJ1-2; TRBD1 is a possible D gene (5 bases). V was shortened by 3 bases and J by 0 bases, with 20 bases between the two germline ends. Germline values: CDR1 SQVTM, CDR2 ANQGSEA. The CDR3 consists of 17 residues. The CDR3 reads CSVEPQGIELANYGYTF. The CDR3 bases are TGCAGCGTTGAGCCGCAGGGAATCGAGTTAGCTAACTATGGCTACACCTTC.

The chain uses TRBV7-8 and TRBJ2-1; D may be TRBD2 (6 bases). This CDR3 has 17 amino acids. CDR1 is SGHVS and CDR2 is FQNEAQ in the germline V gene. V was trimmed by 2 bases and J by 8 bases, leaving 22 bases between them. CDR3 DNA sequence: TGTGCCAGCAGCTTAATCCCGGGGGAAGAAAGGGGCGATGAGCAGTTCTTC. Protein: CASSLIPGEERGDEQFF.

This chain uses TRBV4-1 with TRBJ2-1, with TRBD1 identical over 7 bases. Germline V gene data show CDR1 as MGHRA and CDR2 as YSYEKL. This CDR3 has 14 residues. J was trimmed by 4 bases and V by 3 bases; bases with no gene match: 3. The DNA of the CDR3 is TGCGCCAGCAGCCACGAACAGGGGTACAATGAGCAGTTCTTC. As protein: CASSHEQGYNEQFF.

V usage is TRBV9 and J usage is TRBJ2-1; no reliable D call. Germline CDR1 and CDR2: SGDLS and YYNGEE. The CDR3 loop spans 14 amino acids. Trimming took off 3 bases at V and 5 bases at J, with 12 bases between the two ends. The CDR3 sequence is CASSDDWPDNEQFF. CDR3 coding DNA: TGTGCCAGCAGCGATGACTGGCCCGACAATGAGCAGTTCTTC.

At least ten counts were recorded for this clone. The gene calls are TRBV7-9 and TRBJ2-7; 14 nucleotides align to TRBD2. The CDR3 covers 16 residues. The germline gives CDR1 SEHNR, CDR2 FQNEAQ (reference sequence). With V trimmed by 5 bases and J by 6 bases, 9 bases remained unmatched. CDR3 nucleotide sequence: TGTGCCAGCAGCGGGGCCGGACTAGCGGGAGGATCCGAGCAGTACTTC. Its protein is CASSGAGLAGGSEQYF. Full variable domain (missing parts from reference TRBV7-9 and TRBJ2-7): DTGVSQNPRHKITKRGQNVTFRCDPISEHNRLYWYRQTLGQGPEFLTYFQNEAQLEKSRLLSDRFSAERPKGSFSTLEIQRTEQGDSAMYLCASSGAGLAGGSEQYFGPGTRLTVT.

The CDR3 region is CSVFDPWGVFF. Written as DNA, the CDR3 is TGCAGCGTTTTTGACCCTTGGGGGGTTTTCTTT. The chain has TRBV29-1 and TRBJ1-1; D is possibly TRBD1 (5 bases). The CDR3 runs 11 residues. Germline V gives CDR1 SQVTM, CDR2 ANQGSEA. Trimming removed 5 bases at V and 13 bases at J, with 17 bases between.

A note on this clone: The sample contains more than one DNA sequence encoding this CDR3. This sequence joins TRBV9 and TRBJ2-3, with D perhaps assigned TRBD1 or TRBD2 (5 bases each). Germline-derived CDR1 and CDR2 are SGDLS and YYNGEE. CDR3 length: 13 residues. V shed 5 bases and J shed 0 bases, with 7 bases lying between them. The DNA for the CDR3 is TGTGCCAGCAGTGGGGGAAGCACAGATACGCAGTATTTT. Translated: CASSGGSTDTQYF.

The chain carries TRBV4-3 and TRBJ2-5; D is perhaps TRBD2 (6 bases). Trimming removed 0 bases from V and 5 bases from J, with 13 bases in between. The CDR3 is made up of 15 amino acids. Germline V gene sequence: CDR1 LGHNA, CDR2 YSLEER. CDR3 amino acids: CASSQDDREWETQYF. The CDR3 coding sequence is TGCGCCAGCAGCCAAGACGATCGGGAGTGGGAGACCCAGTACTTC.

V is TRBV10-3 and J is TRBJ2-1; TRBD1 is a possible D gene (6 bases). CDR3 length equals 15 residues. V lost 10 bases, J lost 2 bases, and 18 bases lay in between. Looked up from germline, CDR1 is ENHRY and CDR2 is SYGVKD. This CDR3 is CATKEGQTAYNEQFF. The CDR3 nucleotides are TGTGCCACCAAAGAAGGACAGACTGCCTACAATGAGCAGTTCTTC.

The gene calls are TRBV11-2 and TRBJ1-6; D ambiguous. CDR1 is SGHAT, CDR2 FQNNGV, per germline. V lost 0 bases to trimming and J lost 0 bases, with 12 bases between them. The CDR3 sequence is 18 residues long. DNA of the CDR3: TGTGCCAGCAGCTTAGATCGATATGATGTCTCCTATAATTCACCCCTCCACTTT. It encodes CASSLDRYDVSYNSPLHF. The full variable domain, with the rest looked up from reference TRBV11-2 and TRBJ1-6, is EAGVAQSPRYKIIEKRQSVAFWCNPISGHATLYWYQQILGQGPKLLIQFQNNGVVDDSQLPKDRFSAERLKGVDSTLKIQPAKLEDSAVYLCASSLDRYDVSYNSPLHFGNGTRLTVT.

This chain joins TRBV6-5 and TRBJ2-7, with no clear D. The CDR3 runs 14 residues. In germline, CDR1 is MNHEY, CDR2 SVGAGI. The V end lost 6 bases, the J end lost 0 bases, and 12 bases lay between the germline ends. CDR3 protein: CASSPIRGSYEQYF. CDR3 nucleotide sequence: TGTGCCAGCAGCCCCATCCGCGGCTCCTACGAGCAGTACTTC.

V and J are TRBV5-1 and TRBJ2-5, with D tentatively TRBD2 (5 bases). Deletions cut 3 bases from V and 2 bases from J, with 14 bases between. The CDR3 has 15 amino acids. CDR1 SGHRS and CDR2 YFSETQ come from the germline V gene. CDR3 sequence reads: CASSSTDYFQETQYF. The CDR3 coding sequence is TGCGCCAGCAGCTCCACCGACTACTTTCAAGAGACCCAGTACTTC.

The chain uses TRBV7-9 and TRBJ2-1, with D unresolved. CDR3 length: 14 amino acids. CDR1 and CDR2 from the germline V gene are SEHNR and FQNEAQ (reference sequence). V lost 5 bases, J lost 3 bases, and 11 bases lay in between. CDR3 sequence reads: CASSPLADYNEQFF. CDR3 DNA: TGTGCCAGCAGCCCTCTTGCGGACTACAATGAGCAGTTCTTC.

As for this clone: Other DNA sequences within the sample encode an identical CDR3. The chain links TRBV7-9 to TRBJ2-2; the D is unclear. V dropped 1 base and J dropped 4 bases, with 7 bases sitting between them. The CDR3 is 14 residues long. In germline, CDR1 is SEHNR, CDR2 FQNEAQ (reference sequence). The CDR3 loop reads CASSLVTGTGELFF. The CDR3 region has the DNA TGTGCCAGCAGCTTAGTTACGGGCACCGGGGAGCTGTTTTTT.

The rearrangement links TRBV4-3 to TRBJ2-3, with 7 bases aligning to TRBD2. This CDR3 is 20 amino acids long. J lost 6 bases, V lost 1 base, and 22 bases had no gene match. From germline, CDR1 is LGHNA and CDR2 YSLEER. The CDR3 nucleotides read TGCGCCAGCAGCCAAGGAAGGGCTAGCGGACCAGAGCGCTTGAGGGATACGCAGTATTTT. Translating it yields CASSQGRASGPERLRDTQYF.